The 19 T cell receptor beta chains below come from one sample, sequenced in a study of blood T cell repertoires in COVID-19. Data came from immunoSEQ multiplex PCR; TCRdb stores just in-frame clones and leaves some out. The data contain fewer than 300,000 clones, 85% of them seen just once; the ten biggest clones take up 2.5%. The source material was PBMCs or T cells enriched from blood (not recorded which). The receptors come from a woman in her forties or fifties who had recovered from COVID-19.

This chain joins TRBV7-2 and TRBJ2-1, with 8 bases matching TRBD1. Germline values: CDR1 SGHTA, CDR2 FQGNSA. V lost 3 bases and J lost 9; bases outside the gene matches: 10. This CDR3 region has 15 residues. This CDR3 reads CASSLGDRTLIEQFF. For the CDR3, the DNA is TGTGCCAGCAGCTTGGGGGACAGGACGTTAATTGAGCAGTTCTTC.

V usage is TRBV9 and J usage is TRBJ1-5; possibly TRBD1 for D (5 bases). This CDR3 has 13 residues. CDR1 is SGDLS and CDR2 is YYNGEE in the germline V gene. The V end was cut by 2 bases, the J end by 6 bases, with 9 bases between. The chain's CDR3 is CASSVGQGQPQHF. CDR3 sequence (DNA): TGTGCCAGCAGCGTGGGCCAGGGTCAGCCCCAGCATTTT.

The chain recombines TRBV6-5 with TRBJ1-4; D remains unclear. The V end was cut by 5 bases, the J end by 2 bases, with 9 bases between. This CDR3 comprises 14 residues. Germline V gives CDR1 MNHEY, CDR2 SVGAGI. The CDR3 sequence is CASSLSVTNEKLFF. The CDR3 DNA sequence: TGTGCCAGCAGTCTTAGTGTGACTAATGAAAAACTGTTTTTT.

In DNA, the CDR3 is TGTGCCAGCCGACAGGGTAACTATGGCTACACCTTC. Its protein product is CASRQGNYGYTF. The chain couples TRBV12-3 or TRBV12-4 to TRBJ1-2; 7 bases line up with TRBD1. V trimming: 8 bases; J trimming: 1 base; junction bases outside the gene matches: 1. This CDR3 region has 12 residues.

The chain recombines TRBV7-8 with TRBJ1-2; TRBD1 aligns across 8 bases. The germline V gene has CDR1 SGHVS and CDR2 FQNEAQ. V trimming: 5 bases; J trimming: 4 bases; junction bases outside the gene matches: 9. This CDR3 is 15 amino acids long. The CDR3 reads CASSPRQGSLYGYTF. The CDR3 DNA reads TGTGCCAGCAGCCCAAGACAGGGGTCCCTCTATGGCTACACCTTC.

This clone occurred a few times. The V and J genes are TRBV10-1 and TRBJ2-7, with D perhaps matching TRBD2 (6 bases). CDR3 length equals 14 residues. Trimming removed 2 bases from V and 6 bases from J, with 14 bases in between. Germline loops: CDR1 WNHNN, CDR2 SYGVQD (reference sequence). CDR3 region: CASSERPLEGEQYF. CDR3 bases: TGCGCCAGCAGTGAGAGGCCCCTGGAGGGCGAGCAGTACTTC.

V gene TRBV7-2 combines with J gene TRBJ1-3; 7 bases agree with TRBD1. With 5 bases clipped from V and 16 bases from J, the junction kept 11 bases outside the gene matches. Germline-derived CDR1 and CDR2 are SGHTA and FQGNSA. The CDR3 runs 12 residues. The CDR3, as DNA: TGTGCCAGCAGCCCAGACAGGGTCTTGCTCTATTTT. This sequence encodes CASSPDRVLLYF. Combining the CDR3 with reference TRBV7-2 and TRBJ1-3 gives the whole variable domain GAGVSQSPSNKVTEKGKDVELRCDPISGHTALYWYRQSLGQGLEFLIYFQGNSAPDKSGLPSDRFSAERTGGSVSTLTIQRTQQEDSAVYLCASSPDRVLLYFGEGSWLTVV.

V gene TRBV4-1 combines with J gene TRBJ1-4, with 7 bases fitting TRBD1. Germline V CDR1 and CDR2: MGHRA, YSYEKL. The J segment lost 7 bases and the V segment lost 2 bases, leaving 7 bases of the junction unmatched. This CDR3 spans 15 amino acids. This CDR3 is CASSQQGVRGEKLFF. Written as DNA, the CDR3 is TGCGCCAGCAGCCAACAGGGGGTTCGAGGTGAAAAACTGTTTTTT.

As DNA, the CDR3 is TGTGCCAGCAGTCAACAGGGTCCCGAGCAGTTCTTC. As protein: CASSQQGPEQFF. The chain has TRBV12-3 or TRBV12-4 and TRBJ2-1, with D tentatively TRBD1 (6 bases). The CDR3 length is 12 residues. Between the trimmed V and J ends, which lost 5 bases and 10 bases, there was a span of 12 bases.

V is TRBV30 and J is TRBJ2-2; D perhaps matches TRBD2 (6 bases). In germline, CDR1 is GTSNPN, CDR2 SVGIG (reference sequence). CDR3 length: 17 residues. Trimming left V 4 bases short and J 3 bases short, with 21 bases between. CDR3 bases: TGTGCCTGGAAGCGGATGAACGGGAGAGGGTACACCGGGGAGCTGTTTTTT. It specifies CAWKRMNGRGYTGELFF.

The chain employs TRBV7-2 and TRBJ2-1; TRBD2 matches at 12 bases. The V gene end was trimmed by 4 bases and the J gene end by 6 bases; junction bases not matched to a gene: 4. The CDR3 runs to 15 residues. CDR1 and CDR2 (germline): SGHTA, FQGNSA. CDR3 in DNA: TGTGCCAGCAGCTCCACTAGCGGGGGGCTCAATGAGCAGTTCTTC. Its protein is CASSSTSGGLNEQFF.

V is TRBV5-1 and J is TRBJ1-4; D is ambiguous. The V gene lost 2 bases and the J gene lost 8 bases, with 10 bases spanning the gap. CDR3 length: 13 amino acids. From germline, CDR1 is SGHRS and CDR2 YFSETQ. The CDR3 protein is CASSLAAREKLFF. CDR3 DNA: TGCGCCAGCAGCTTAGCGGCGAGGGAAAAACTGTTTTTT.

J is TRBJ1-5 and V is TRBV28, with D possibly being TRBD1 (5 bases). Germline CDR1 reads MDHEN; CDR2 reads SYDVKM. V was cut by 2 bases and J by 2 bases, with 10 bases left in between. This CDR3 spans 15 amino acids. CDR3 in amino acids: CASSLQGLGNQPQHF. As DNA, the CDR3 is TGTGCCAGCAGTTTACAGGGCCTAGGCAATCAGCCCCAGCATTTT.

The V and J genes are TRBV30 and TRBJ1-6; TRBD1 matches at 7 bases. The length of the CDR3 is 14 residues. With 6 bases clipped from V and 2 bases from J, the junction kept 4 bases outside the gene matches. Germline values: CDR1 GTSNPN, CDR2 SVGIG (reference sequence). Here the CDR3 DNA reads TGTGCCTGCGGGGACAGCACCTATAATTCACCCCTCCACTTT. Translation: CACGDSTYNSPLHF.

This chain connects TRBV5-1 to TRBJ1-4; possible D gene TRBD1, 6 bases. Germline V gene sequence: CDR1 SGHRS, CDR2 YFSETQ. V was trimmed by 0 bases and J by 5 bases, leaving 11 bases between them. This CDR3 is built from 15 residues. CDR3 in amino acids: CASSLAFGQNEKLFF. The CDR3 region has the DNA TGCGCCAGCAGCTTGGCATTTGGACAGAATGAAAAACTGTTTTTT. Full variable domain (missing parts from reference TRBV5-1 and TRBJ1-4): KAGVTQTPRYLIKTRGQQVTLSCSPISGHRSVSWYQQTPGQGLQFLFEYFSETQRNKGNFPGRFSGRQFSNSRSEMNVSTLELGDSALYLCASSLAFGQNEKLFFGSGTQLSVL.

This clone was seen only a few times. The CDR3 loop reads CASSQFRLGETQYF. Here the CDR3 DNA reads TGCGCCAGCAGCCAATTCCGACTGGGAGAGACCCAGTACTTC. The chain joins TRBV4-1 to TRBJ2-5, with no clear D. The germline gives CDR1 MGHRA, CDR2 YSYEKL. The CDR3 spans 14 residues. V gave up 2 bases and J gave up 4 bases, with 11 bases separating them.

In its sample, this clone was seen once. The rearrangement uses TRBV19 and TRBJ1-2; 11 bases align to TRBD1. After removal of 7 bases from V and 5 bases from J, the junction contained 3 bases not matched to a gene. Germline values: CDR1 LNHDA, CDR2 SQIVND (reference sequence). The CDR3 spans 13 residues. The CDR3 DNA is TGTGCCAGTATGGACAGGGGGCATTATGGCTACACCTTC. It yields the protein CASMDRGHYGYTF.

Written as DNA, the CDR3 is TGCAGCGTTGAAGATGCGGGCCGACGCCGTAACAATGAGCAGTTCTTC. As protein: CSVEDAGRRRNNEQFF. The gene calls are TRBV29-1 and TRBJ2-1, with D tentatively TRBD2 (5 bases). Germline values: CDR1 SQVTM, CDR2 ANQGSEA. With 0 bases removed from V and 5 bases from J, the gap between germline ends came to 17 bases. The CDR3 contains 16 residues.

V and J are TRBV4-1 and TRBJ1-1; D gene unclear. V was shortened by 0 bases and J by 8 bases, with 13 bases between the two germline ends. Germline V gives CDR1 MGHRA, CDR2 YSYEKL. The CDR3 has 14 residues. The DNA of the CDR3 is TGCGCCAGCAGCCAAGAACGCTGGCCTCCAGAAGCTTTCTTT. This gives the protein CASSQERWPPEAFF.